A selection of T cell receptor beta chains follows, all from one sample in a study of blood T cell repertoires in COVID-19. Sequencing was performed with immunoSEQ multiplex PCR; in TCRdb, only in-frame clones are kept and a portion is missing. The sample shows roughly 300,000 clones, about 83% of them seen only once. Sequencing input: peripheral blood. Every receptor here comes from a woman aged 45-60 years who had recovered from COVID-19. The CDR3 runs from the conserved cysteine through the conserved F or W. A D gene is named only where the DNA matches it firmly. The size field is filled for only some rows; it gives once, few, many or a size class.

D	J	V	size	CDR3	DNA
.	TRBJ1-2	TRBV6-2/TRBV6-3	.	CASSYSGTPANYGYTF	TGTGCCAGCAGTTACTCAGGGACACCTGCTAACTATGGCTACACCTTC
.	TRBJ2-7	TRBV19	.	CASSTLEGYEQYF	TGTGCCAGTAGTACCCTAGAGGGTTACGAGCAGTACTTC
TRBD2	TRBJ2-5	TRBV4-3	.	CASSPGGGETQYF	TGCGCCAGCAGCCCTGGCGGGGGAGAGACCCAGTACTTC
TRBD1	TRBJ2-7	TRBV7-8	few	CASSLERQGAHEQYF	TGTGCCAGCAGCTTAGAACGGCAGGGGGCACACGAGCAGTACTTC
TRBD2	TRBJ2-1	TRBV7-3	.	CASSSGLAGVASYNEQFF	TGTGCCAGCAGCTCCGGACTAGCGGGAGTGGCGTCCTACAATGAGCAGTTCTTC
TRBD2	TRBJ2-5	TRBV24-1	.	CATSGAAGREETQYF	TGTGCCACCAGTGGAGCGGCAGGGAGGGAAGAGACCCAGTACTTC
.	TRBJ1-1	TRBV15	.	CATSRNRNLNTEAFF	TGTGCCACCAGCCGAAACAGGAACTTGAACACTGAAGCTTTCTTT
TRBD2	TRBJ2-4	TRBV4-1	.	CASSPGLAGGRGKNIQYF	TGCGCCAGCAGCCCGGGACTAGCGGGGGGGCGGGGCAAAAACATTCAGTACTTC
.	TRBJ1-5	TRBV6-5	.	CASSSRVSEQPQHF	TGTGCCAGCAGTTCCCGGGTCTCGGAACAGCCCCAGCATTTT
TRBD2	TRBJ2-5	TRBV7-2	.	CASSWGTSQETQYF	TGTGCCAGCAGCTGGGGGACTAGCCAAGAGACCCAGTACTTC
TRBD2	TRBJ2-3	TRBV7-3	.	CASSARLAGGITDTQYF	TGTGCCAGCAGCGCCAGACTAGCGGGGGGGATCACAGATACGCAGTATTTT
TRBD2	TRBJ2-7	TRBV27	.	CASSKTSGRDEQYF	TGTGCCAGCAGTAAGACTAGCGGGAGAGACGAGCAGTACTTC
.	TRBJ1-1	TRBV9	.	CASSFPPQGGKAFF	TGTGCCAGCAGCTTCCCCCCACAGGGCGGCAAAGCTTTCTTT
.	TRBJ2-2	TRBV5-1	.	CASSLGSGDGTGELFF	TGCGCCAGCAGCTTGGGGTCGGGGGACGGCACCGGGGAGCTGTTTTTT
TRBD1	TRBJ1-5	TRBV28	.	CASSSPGTVYSNQPQHF	TGTGCCAGCAGCTCCCCAGGGACAGTTTATAGCAATCAGCCCCAGCATTTT
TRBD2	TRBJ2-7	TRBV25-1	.	CASRGEGVYEQYF	TGTGCCAGCAGGGGGGAGGGCGTCTACGAGCAGTACTTC
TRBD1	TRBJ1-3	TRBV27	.	CASSLNRGPGNTIYF	TGTGCCAGCAGTTTAAATAGGGGGCCTGGAAACACCATATATTTT
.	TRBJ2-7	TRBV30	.	CASSNGYEQYF	TGTGCCTCCTCTAATGGTTACGAGCAGTACTTC
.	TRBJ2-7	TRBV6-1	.	CASSEDTRYEQYF	TGTGCCAGCAGTGAAGATACCCGGTACGAGCAGTACTTC
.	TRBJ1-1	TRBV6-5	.	CASSYGANLNTEAFF	TGTGCCAGCAGTTACGGGGCTAATTTGAACACTGAAGCTTTCTTT
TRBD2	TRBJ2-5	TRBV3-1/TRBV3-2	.	CASSQVEAGGETQYF	TGTGCCAGCAGCCAAGTTGAAGCGGGGGGAGAGACCCAGTACTTC
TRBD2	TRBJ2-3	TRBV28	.	CASSSGLARDTQYF	TGTGCCAGCAGTTCAGGACTAGCGCGAGATACGCAGTATTTT
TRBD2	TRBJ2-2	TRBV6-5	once	CASSFRTSGTGELFF	TGTGCCAGCAGTTTTCGGACTAGCGGGACCGGGGAGCTGTTTTTT
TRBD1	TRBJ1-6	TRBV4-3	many	CASSQDIVDRGLSNSPLHF	TGCGCCAGCAGCCAAGATATAGTGGACAGGGGGCTGAGTAATTCACCCCTCCACTTT
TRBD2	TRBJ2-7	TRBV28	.	CASSSRLAGKNEQYF	TGTGCCAGCAGTAGTCGACTAGCGGGAAAAAACGAGCAGTACTTC
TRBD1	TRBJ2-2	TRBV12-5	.	CASGLVWGTGNTGELFF	TGTGCTAGTGGTTTGGTGTGGGGGACAGGGAACACCGGGGAGCTGTTTTTT
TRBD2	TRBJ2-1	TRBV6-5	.	CASSRETSGGVEQFF	TGTGCCAGCAGTCGCGAGACTAGCGGGGGCGTTGAGCAGTTCTTC
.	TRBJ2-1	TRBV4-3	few	CASSWRVENTNEQFF	TGCGCCAGCAGCTGGCGGGTGGAAAATACGAATGAGCAGTTCTTC
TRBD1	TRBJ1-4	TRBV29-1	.	CSVIGQGRYEKLFF	TGCAGCGTCATAGGACAGGGACGTTATGAAAAACTGTTTTTT
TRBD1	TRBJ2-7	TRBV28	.	CASSLPGQGSYEQYF	TGTGCCAGCAGTCTCCCGGGACAGGGCTCCTACGAGCAGTACTTC
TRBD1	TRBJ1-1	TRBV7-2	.	CASSLVAGGAGGTEAFF	TGTGCCAGCAGTCTGGTGGCAGGGGGCGCGGGTGGCACTGAAGCTTTCTTT
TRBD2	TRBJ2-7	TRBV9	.	CASSVAGGPREQYF	TGTGCCAGCAGCGTAGCGGGAGGGCCTCGGGAGCAGTACTTC
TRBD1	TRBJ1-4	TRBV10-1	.	CASSETWTGGTTNEKLFF	TGCGCCAGCAGTGAGACCTGGACAGGGGGGACAACTAATGAAAAACTGTTTTTT